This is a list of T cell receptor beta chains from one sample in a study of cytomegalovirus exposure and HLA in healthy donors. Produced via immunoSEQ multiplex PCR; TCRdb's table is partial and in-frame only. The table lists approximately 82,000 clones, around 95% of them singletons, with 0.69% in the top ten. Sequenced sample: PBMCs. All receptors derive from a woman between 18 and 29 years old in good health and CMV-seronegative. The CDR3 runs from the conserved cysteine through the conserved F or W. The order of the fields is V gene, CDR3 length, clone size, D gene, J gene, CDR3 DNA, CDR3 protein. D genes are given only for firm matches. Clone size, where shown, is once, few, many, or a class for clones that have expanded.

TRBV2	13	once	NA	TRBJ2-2	TGTGCCAGCAGTGGACAGGTAGCAGGGGAGCTGTTTTTT	CASSGQVAGELFF
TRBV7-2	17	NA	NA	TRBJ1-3	TGTGCCAGCAGCTTAGCGATCGCCAGGAGGTCTGGAAACACCATATATTTT	CASSLAIARRSGNTIYF
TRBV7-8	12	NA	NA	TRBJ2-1	TGTGCCAGCAGAGGTAGGGGAAATGAGCAGTTCTTC	CASRGRGNEQFF
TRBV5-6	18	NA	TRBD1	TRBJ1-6	TGTGCCAGCAGCCCAAGGGCGGACAGGGTGGAAAAAAATTCACCCCTCCACTTT	CASSPRADRVEKNSPLHF
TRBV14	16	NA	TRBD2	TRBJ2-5	TGTGCCAGCAGCTCCTGGCGGGCGGGAGGCGGAGAGACCCAGTACTTC	CASSSWRAGGGETQYF
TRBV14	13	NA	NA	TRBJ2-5	TGTGCCAGCAGCCCATTCAGTCGAGAGACCCAGTACTTC	CASSPFSRETQYF
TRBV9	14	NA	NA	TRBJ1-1	TGTGCCAGCAGCGTAAGCGGGATGAACACTGAAGCTTTCTTT	CASSVSGMNTEAFF
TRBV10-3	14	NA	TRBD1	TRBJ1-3	TGTGCCACACAGGGACAGCCCTCTGGAAACACCATATATTTT	CATQGQPSGNTIYF
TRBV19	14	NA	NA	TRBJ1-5	TGTGCCAGTTCCACCTATTATAGCAATCAGCCCCAGCATTTT	CASSTYYSNQPQHF
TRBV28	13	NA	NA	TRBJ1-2	TGTGCCAGCAGTTTAGGGGGGATAGATGGCTACACCTTC	CASSLGGIDGYTF
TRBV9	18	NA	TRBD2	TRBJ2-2	TGTGCCAGCAGCGATACCGGGACTAGCGGGAGTTCCCCCGGGGAGCTGTTTTTT	CASSDTGTSGSSPGELFF
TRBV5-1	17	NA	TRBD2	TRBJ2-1	TGCGCCAGCAGCTTGGGGACTAGCGGGGTGGGGCTAAATGAGCAGTTCTTC	CASSLGTSGVGLNEQFF
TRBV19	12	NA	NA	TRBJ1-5	TGTGCCAGTAGTATAAGCCCTCAGCCCCAGCATTTT	CASSISPQPQHF
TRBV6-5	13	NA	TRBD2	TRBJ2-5	TGTGCCAGCAAGAGACTAGCTGAAGAGACCCAGTACTTC	CASKRLAEETQYF
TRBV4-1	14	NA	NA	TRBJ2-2	TGCGCCAGCAGCCATACAGGGTTGACCGGGGAGCTGTTTTTT	CASSHTGLTGELFF
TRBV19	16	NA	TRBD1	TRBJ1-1	TGTGCCAGTAGCGCACAGGGGGCGCGGAGTGACACTGAAGCTTTCTTT	CASSAQGARSDTEAFF
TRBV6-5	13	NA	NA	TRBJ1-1	TGTGCCAGCAGTTACTCATTTAGTGGGGAGGCTTTCTTT	CASSYSFSGEAFF
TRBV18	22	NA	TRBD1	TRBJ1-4	TGTGCCAGCTCTTCCCCCTTGGGCAGGGGGCCACCTTTGCTGGACTCCAATGAAAAACTGTTTTTT	CASSSPLGRGPPLLDSNEKLFF
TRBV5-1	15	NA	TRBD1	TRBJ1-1	TGCGCCAGCACTACCGAACAGGGGCTGAACACTGAAGCTTTCTTT	CASTTEQGLNTEAFF
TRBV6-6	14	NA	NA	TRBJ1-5	TGTGCCAGCAGCATCACAGGGAGGGGTCAGCCCCAGCATTTT	CASSITGRGQPQHF
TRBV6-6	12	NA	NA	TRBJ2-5	TGTGCCAGCCGCGGCTCGCAAGAGACCCAGTACTTC	CASRGSQETQYF
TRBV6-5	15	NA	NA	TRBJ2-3	TGTGCCAGCAGTTACTCGCATCGGAGCACAGATACGCAGTATTTT	CASSYSHRSTDTQYF
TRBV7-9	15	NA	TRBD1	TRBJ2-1	TGTGCCAGCAGCCTGAACAGGGGGGAAGGCGATGAGCAGTTCTTC	CASSLNRGEGDEQFF
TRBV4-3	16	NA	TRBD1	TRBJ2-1	TGCGCCAGCAGCCAAGGGGGGACAGGGGGTTACAATGAGCAGTTCTTC	CASSQGGTGGYNEQFF
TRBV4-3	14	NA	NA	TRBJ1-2	TGCGCCAGCAGCCACGACAGGTCTCGCTATGGCTACACCTTC	CASSHDRSRYGYTF
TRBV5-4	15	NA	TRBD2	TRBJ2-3	TGTGCCAGCAGCCCCGAGCGGGGCTACACAGATACGCAGTATTTT	CASSPERGYTDTQYF
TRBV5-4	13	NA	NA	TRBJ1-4	TGTGCCAGCAGACAGGGACCTAATGAAAAACTGTTTTTT	CASRQGPNEKLFF
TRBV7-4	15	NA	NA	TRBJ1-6	TGTGCCAGCAGCTTACTCCAGGGGATAGATTCACCCCTCCACTTT	CASSLLQGIDSPLHF
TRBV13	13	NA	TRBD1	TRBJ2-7	TGTGCCAGCAGCAGGGACAGGACTTACGAGCAGTACTTC	CASSRDRTYEQYF
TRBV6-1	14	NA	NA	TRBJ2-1	TGTGCCAGCAGCGCCCAGAGAGGCCACAATGAGCAGTTCTTC	CASSAQRGHNEQFF
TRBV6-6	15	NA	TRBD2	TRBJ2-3	TGTGCCAGCAGTTACTCTAGCGGGAGTGGCGATACGCAGTATTTT	CASSYSSGSGDTQYF
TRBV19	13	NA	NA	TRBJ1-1	TGTGCCGGCAGTTACAGGGAAGGTACTGAAGCTTTCTTT	CAGSYREGTEAFF
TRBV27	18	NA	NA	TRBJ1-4	TGTGCCAGCCTCCTTGGGCAGGCCCCATCCCCAACTAATGAAAAACTGTTTTTT	CASLLGQAPSPTNEKLFF
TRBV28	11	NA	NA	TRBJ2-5	TGTGCCAGCAGCACCGGTCAGACCCAGTACTTC	CASSTGQTQYF
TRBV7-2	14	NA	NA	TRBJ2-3	TGTGCCAGCAGCTTAGACAGGTCTGCGGATACGCAGTATTTT	CASSLDRSADTQYF
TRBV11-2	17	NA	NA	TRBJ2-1	TGTGCCAGCAGCCCACCTGGTAGGGGACACCACCGAACGGAGCAGTTCTTC	CASSPPGRGHHRTEQFF
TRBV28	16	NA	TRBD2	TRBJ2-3	TGTGCCAGCAGTTTTACTAGCGGGAGGGCCCCAGATACGCAGTATTTT	CASSFTSGRAPDTQYF
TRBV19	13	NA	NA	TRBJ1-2	TGTGCCAGTAGTATAGACAGTAACTATGGCTACACCTTC	CASSIDSNYGYTF
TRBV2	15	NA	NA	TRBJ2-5	TGTGCCAGCAGTTTAAATCACGGGCAGGGAGAGACCCAGTACTTC	CASSLNHGQGETQYF
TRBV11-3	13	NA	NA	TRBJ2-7	TGTGCCAGCTCATACGCGAAGCGGACCGAGCAGTACTTC	CASSYAKRTEQYF
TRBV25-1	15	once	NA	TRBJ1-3	TGTGCCAGCAGTGATTGGGGGGGTTCCGGAAACACCATATATTTT	CASSDWGGSGNTIYF
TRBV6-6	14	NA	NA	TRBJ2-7	TGTGCCAGCACCACTCGGGGTTCCTCCTACGAGCAGTACTTC	CASTTRGSSYEQYF
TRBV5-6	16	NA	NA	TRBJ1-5	TGTGCCAGCAGCTTGGGGGCCAGGGGACAAGTAAAGCCCCAGCATTTT	CASSLGARGQVKPQHF
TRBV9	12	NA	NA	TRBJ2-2	TGTGCCAGCAGCCTAAACACCGGGGAGCTGTTTTTT	CASSLNTGELFF
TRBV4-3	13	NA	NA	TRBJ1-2	TGCGCCAGCAGCCAAGAAAAGGGAGCCGGCTACACCTTC	CASSQEKGAGYTF
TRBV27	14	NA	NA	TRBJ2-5	TGTGCCAGCAGTTCCCCCGGGTTCCAAGAGACCCAGTACTTC	CASSSPGFQETQYF
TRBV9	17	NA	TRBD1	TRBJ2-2	TGTGCCAGCAGCGCTGGCTCCGGGACAGGGGTAACCGGGGAGCTGTTTTTT	CASSAGSGTGVTGELFF
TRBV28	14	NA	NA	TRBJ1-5	TGTGCCAGCAGTTTATCGGAGCTCAATCAGCCCCAGCATTTT	CASSLSELNQPQHF
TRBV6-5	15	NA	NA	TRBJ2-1	TGTGCCAGCGCCCGTCAGGGGGGTCCTTACAATGAGCAGTTCTTC	CASARQGGPYNEQFF
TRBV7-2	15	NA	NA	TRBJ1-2	TGTGCCAGCAGCTTAGAGCCGGTGTCGGGCTATGGCTACACCTTC	CASSLEPVSGYGYTF
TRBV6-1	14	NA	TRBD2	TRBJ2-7	TGTGCCAGCAACGGACTAGGCGACTCCTACGAGCAGTACTTC	CASNGLGDSYEQYF
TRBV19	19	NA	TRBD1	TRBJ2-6	TGTGCCAGTAGTTCCCCGACAGGGGGCGCGGTATTTGGGGCCAACGTCCTGACTTTC	CASSSPTGGAVFGANVLTF
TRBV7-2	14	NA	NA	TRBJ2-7	TGTGCCAGCAGCTTAGCGTTGGCAGCCTACGAGCAGTACTTC	CASSLALAAYEQYF
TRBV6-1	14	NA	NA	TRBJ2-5	TGTGCCAGCAGTGGACGATGGGCCCAAGAGACCCAGTACTTC	CASSGRWAQETQYF